The TCR beta chain described here comes from a study of T-cell reconstitution after alpha-beta-depleted transplantation in children. Germline loops: CDR1 SGDLS, CDR2 YYNGEE. The CDR3 spans 14 residues. Trimming stripped 0 bases from V and 1 base from J, with 4 bases between. This clonotype was recorded many times. It was with unique molecular identifiers that the TCRbeta library was prepared. TCRdb ran MiXCR on the PCR reads and lists one entry per CDR3 protein. Here the sample spans more than 85,000 distinct CDR3 sequences, approximately 10% being singletons. This chain links TRBV9 with TRBJ2-2; no clear D gene. Sample: PBMCs from the stem cell graft donor, taken from the stem cell graft. The TCR originated in a human donor who donated a stem cell graft to a child with acute lymphoblastic leukemia. For the CDR3, the DNA is TGTGCCAGCAGCGTAGATGGGAACACCGGGGAGCTGTTTTTT. It specifies CASSVDGNTGELFF.